Listed below are T cell receptor beta chains from one sample, sequenced in a study of identical twins. TCRdb itself ran the 5' RACE reads through MiXCR, one entry per CDR3 protein. This table has a few hundred thousand distinct CDR3 sequences, 9.5% to 10% appearing once. These data were also reused for a study on yellow fever vaccine responses in identical twins.

Source material: PBMCs. The source of these receptors is a woman between 18 and 29 years old in good health. CDR3s include the opening cysteine and the closing phenylalanine or tryptophan. The D gene is left open where the match is weak. Clone sizes are given selectively: once, few, many, or a class where the clone is expanded.

size: -
D: -
J: TRBJ2-5
V: TRBV19
DNA: TGTGCCAGCGCAAGGACTTTCCAAGAGACCCAGTACTTC
CDR3: CASARTFQETQYF

size: many
D: TRBD2
J: TRBJ2-1
V: TRBV27
DNA: TGTGCCAGCAGTGAATCGGGACTAGCGGGGCACTACAATGAGCAGTTCTTC
CDR3: CASSESGLAGHYNEQFF

size: few
D: TRBD2
J: TRBJ2-7
V: TRBV12-3/TRBV12-4
DNA: TGTGCCAGCAGCACTCTAGCGGGAGGCCGGGACGAGCAGTACTTC
CDR3: CASSTLAGGRDEQYF

size: many
D: -
J: TRBJ2-5
V: TRBV5-1
DNA: TGCGCCAGCAGCTTGATGACCTTCAGCGAGACCCAGTACTTC
CDR3: CASSLMTFSETQYF

size: many
D: -
J: TRBJ2-7
V: TRBV20-1
DNA: TGCAGTGCTAGAGAAGACAGGAGAAACTCCTACGAGCAGTACTTC
CDR3: CSAREDRRNSYEQYF

size: -
D: TRBD2
J: TRBJ2-3
V: TRBV7-9
DNA: TGTGCCAGCAGCTTGGGACTAGTTGGCACAGATACGCAGTATTTT
CDR3: CASSLGLVGTDTQYF

size: -
D: -
J: TRBJ2-2
V: TRBV7-9
DNA: TGTGCCAGCAGCTTTGGCAGGACGAACACCGGGGAGCTGTTTTTT
CDR3: CASSFGRTNTGELFF

size: -
D: TRBD1
J: TRBJ2-1
V: TRBV18
DNA: TGTGCCAGCTCAACCCTGGGGACAGGAGATAAGAATGAGCAGTTCTTC
CDR3: CASSTLGTGDKNEQFF

size: many
D: TRBD2
J: TRBJ2-4
V: TRBV29-1
DNA: TGCAGCGTTGATACCAGCGGGGGATCCAAAAACATTCAGTACTTC
CDR3: CSVDTSGGSKNIQYF

size: many
D: TRBD1
J: TRBJ2-3
V: TRBV5-1
DNA: TGCGCCAGCAGCGGAGGACAGGGGGCAAGAACAGATACGCAGTATTTT
CDR3: CASSGGQGARTDTQYF

size: -
D: -
J: TRBJ2-5
V: TRBV20-1
DNA: TGCAGTGCTACCAAAGGTGGGGCGGGCGAGGAGACCCAGTACTTC
CDR3: CSATKGGAGEETQYF

size: many
D: -
J: TRBJ2-7
V: TRBV6-2/TRBV6-3
DNA: TGTGCCAGCAGTCCCGCCCCTCTATTGTGGGGGGAAATGGTCTTATACGAGCAGTACTTC
CDR3: CASSPAPLLWGEMVLYEQYF

size: many
D: -
J: TRBJ1-1
V: TRBV14
DNA: TGTGCCAGCAGCCAAGAATCCAGGGTTGTTGAAGCTTTCTTT
CDR3: CASSQESRVVEAFF

size: -
D: TRBD2
J: TRBJ2-7
V: TRBV11-2
DNA: TGTGCCAGCAGCTACCGGGACAGCAGGGCTAGCGGGAGGGGAAGCTCCTACGAGCAGTACTTC
CDR3: CASSYRDSRASGRGSSYEQYF

size: few
D: -
J: TRBJ2-3
V: TRBV7-2
DNA: TGTGCCAGCAGCTCGACCAGAGCTGACAAAACAGATACGCAGTATTTT
CDR3: CASSSTRADKTDTQYF

size: few
D: TRBD2
J: TRBJ2-5
V: TRBV7-9
DNA: TGTGCCAGCAGCTCCCGGCGGGGGGGCCAAGAGACCCAGTACTTC
CDR3: CASSSRRGGQETQYF

size: few
D: -
J: TRBJ2-3
V: TRBV2
DNA: TGTGCCAGCATTTACAGGGAGGCAGATACGCAGTATTTT
CDR3: CASIYREADTQYF

size: -
D: -
J: TRBJ1-2
V: TRBV19
DNA: TGTGCCAGTAGTATAGGAGCCCGGAACTATGGCTACACCTTC
CDR3: CASSIGARNYGYTF

size: -
D: TRBD1
J: TRBJ2-1
V: TRBV5-8
DNA: TGTGCCAGCAGCTACCGGGACAGGGGAGGGAATGAGCAGTTCTTC
CDR3: CASSYRDRGGNEQFF

size: -
D: -
J: TRBJ2-2
V: TRBV29-1
DNA: TGCAGCGTTGAGATCGGGGCGGACCAACGACCGGGGGAGCTGTTTTTT
CDR3: CSVEIGADQRPGELFF

size: few
D: -
J: TRBJ1-1
V: TRBV4-2
DNA: TGTGCCAGCAGCCCCAATCACAGGGAGGTAGGAACTGAAGCTTTCTTT
CDR3: CASSPNHREVGTEAFF

size: few
D: TRBD2
J: TRBJ2-3
V: TRBV5-1
DNA: TGCGCCAGCAGAACAGGACTAGCGGGGGCCACAGATACGCAGTATTTT
CDR3: CASRTGLAGATDTQYF

size: -
D: TRBD2
J: TRBJ2-2
V: TRBV11-2
DNA: TGTGCCAGCAGCTTTGGGACTAGCGGGATCAACACCGGGGAGCTGTTTTTT
CDR3: CASSFGTSGINTGELFF

size: -
D: TRBD1
J: TRBJ1-2
V: TRBV24-1
DNA: TGTGCCACCAGTGACTCGGGACAGGGGTTTGGCTACACCTTC
CDR3: CATSDSGQGFGYTF

size: many
D: TRBD1
J: TRBJ2-5
V: TRBV29-1
DNA: TGCAGCGTTGAAACAGGGGGAGGGACCCAGTACTTC
CDR3: CSVETGGGTQYF

size: few
D: TRBD2
J: TRBJ2-1
V: TRBV7-2
DNA: TGTGCCAGCAGCGTAGGGCCGAAAACTAGCGGGAGGGCCAATGAGCAGTTCTTC
CDR3: CASSVGPKTSGRANEQFF

size: -
D: TRBD2
J: TRBJ2-2
V: TRBV6-1
DNA: TGTGCCAGCAGTGGGACTAGCTCAAGTGAGCTGTTTTTT
CDR3: CASSGTSSSELFF

size: many
D: -
J: TRBJ2-2
V: TRBV5-1
DNA: TGCGCCAGCAGCTTGGGGCAGGACGCCGGGGAGCTGTTTTTT
CDR3: CASSLGQDAGELFF

size: many
D: -
J: TRBJ2-3
V: TRBV5-1
DNA: TGCGCCAGCAGCTTGGTGCTCACAGATACGCAGTATTTT
CDR3: CASSLVLTDTQYF

size: -
D: TRBD2
J: TRBJ2-3
V: TRBV20-1
DNA: TGCAGTGCCACAGACACTAGCGGGAGTCGTGCAGATACGCAGTATTTT
CDR3: CSATDTSGSRADTQYF

size: few
D: -
J: TRBJ2-3
V: TRBV4-3
DNA: TGCGCCAGCAGCCATCCTGGAGTAGCCAGCGGGAGCACAGATACGCAGTATTTT
CDR3: CASSHPGVASGSTDTQYF

size: many
D: -
J: TRBJ1-6
V: TRBV27
DNA: TGTGCCAGCAGTTTATATTACAGGGATTCACCCCTCCACTTT
CDR3: CASSLYYRDSPLHF

size: few
D: TRBD2
J: TRBJ2-5
V: TRBV11-2
DNA: TGTGCCAGCAGCCCTAGGGAGGGAGAGACCCAGTACTTC
CDR3: CASSPREGETQYF

size: few
D: TRBD2
J: TRBJ2-7
V: TRBV5-5
DNA: TGTGCCAGCAGCTTTATTAGCGGGGACTACGAGCAGTACTTC
CDR3: CASSFISGDYEQYF

size: -
D: -
J: TRBJ2-4
V: TRBV20-1
DNA: TGCAGTGCTAGTGGGCGAGGGCCACACATTCAGTACTTC
CDR3: CSASGRGPHIQYF

size: -
D: -
J: TRBJ2-7
V: TRBV4-3
DNA: TGCGCCAGCAGCCAAGATCACTCCTCGGGACTCCCCTCCTACGAGCAGTACTTC
CDR3: CASSQDHSSGLPSYEQYF

size: -
D: TRBD1
J: TRBJ2-2
V: TRBV12-3/TRBV12-4
DNA: TGTGCCAGCCCTCGGACAGGGGGCGCGTCGGGGGGCACCGGGGAGCTGTTTTTT
CDR3: CASPRTGGASGGTGELFF

size: few
D: TRBD2
J: TRBJ2-1
V: TRBV5-1
DNA: TGCGCCAGCAGCTCGGGGCTAGCGGGGCAAACTTACAATGAGCAGTTCTTC
CDR3: CASSSGLAGQTYNEQFF

size: few
D: TRBD2
J: TRBJ2-1
V: TRBV29-1
DNA: TGCAGCAGACTAGCGCCCGACAATGAGCAGTTCTTC
CDR3: CSRLAPDNEQFF

size: many
D: -
J: TRBJ2-7
V: TRBV24-1
DNA: TGTGCCACCAGCGGAAGCTCCTACGAGCAGTACTTC
CDR3: CATSGSSYEQYF

size: -
D: TRBD1
J: TRBJ1-5
V: TRBV7-2
DNA: TGTGCCAGCAGCTTAGGGGGACAGGGGGCGAATCAGCCCCAGCATTTT
CDR3: CASSLGGQGANQPQHF

size: few
D: -
J: TRBJ2-7
V: TRBV5-6
DNA: TGTGCCAGCAGCTTGAGTCCAGCCTACGAGCAGTACTTC
CDR3: CASSLSPAYEQYF

size: -
D: -
J: TRBJ2-3
V: TRBV30
DNA: TGTGCCTGGCTCCCCCCCGGGACTGAATCCCAATTT
CDR3: CAWLPPGTESQF

size: many
D: TRBD2
J: TRBJ2-3
V: TRBV20-1
DNA: TGCAGACTTAGGACTAGCGGGCGTGGAGATACGCAGTATTTT
CDR3: CRLRTSGRGDTQYF

size: -
D: TRBD2
J: TRBJ2-7
V: TRBV7-7
DNA: TGTGCTAGCAGCCCCAGCGGGGGGGCCGCCTACGAGCAGTACTTC
CDR3: CASSPSGGAAYEQYF

size: many
D: TRBD2
J: TRBJ2-7
V: TRBV6-2/TRBV6-3
DNA: TGTGCCACCGGACTAGCGGGTAACCACGAGCAGTACTTC
CDR3: CATGLAGNHEQYF

size: -
D: TRBD1
J: TRBJ2-1
V: TRBV24-1
DNA: TGTGCCACCAGTGATGTGAAGGGACAGCCTGTAGGTGAGAATGAGCAGTTCTTC
CDR3: CATSDVKGQPVGENEQFF

size: -
D: -
J: TRBJ2-7
V: TRBV28
DNA: TGTCCCAGCAGCCTATTCCATGGATACGAGCAGTACTTC
CDR3: CPSSLFHGYEQYF

size: few
D: -
J: TRBJ2-5
V: TRBV20-1
DNA: TGCAGTGCCCTTGGCGAGGGCCGAGAGACCCAGTACTTC
CDR3: CSALGEGRETQYF

size: few
D: TRBD1
J: TRBJ2-5
V: TRBV4-1
DNA: TGCGCCAGCAGCCAAGATAACTGGCAGGGGGCGTTGGCGGAGACCCAGTACTTC
CDR3: CASSQDNWQGALAETQYF

size: many
D: -
J: TRBJ2-1
V: TRBV5-1
DNA: TGCGCCAGCAGCTTGGCCAATAGAGTAGTTTTCAATGAGCAGTTCTTC
CDR3: CASSLANRVVFNEQFF

size: few
D: TRBD2
J: TRBJ2-3
V: TRBV25-1
DNA: TGTGCCAGCAGTGAAGTGGGACTAGCGGGGGATACGCAGTATTTT
CDR3: CASSEVGLAGDTQYF